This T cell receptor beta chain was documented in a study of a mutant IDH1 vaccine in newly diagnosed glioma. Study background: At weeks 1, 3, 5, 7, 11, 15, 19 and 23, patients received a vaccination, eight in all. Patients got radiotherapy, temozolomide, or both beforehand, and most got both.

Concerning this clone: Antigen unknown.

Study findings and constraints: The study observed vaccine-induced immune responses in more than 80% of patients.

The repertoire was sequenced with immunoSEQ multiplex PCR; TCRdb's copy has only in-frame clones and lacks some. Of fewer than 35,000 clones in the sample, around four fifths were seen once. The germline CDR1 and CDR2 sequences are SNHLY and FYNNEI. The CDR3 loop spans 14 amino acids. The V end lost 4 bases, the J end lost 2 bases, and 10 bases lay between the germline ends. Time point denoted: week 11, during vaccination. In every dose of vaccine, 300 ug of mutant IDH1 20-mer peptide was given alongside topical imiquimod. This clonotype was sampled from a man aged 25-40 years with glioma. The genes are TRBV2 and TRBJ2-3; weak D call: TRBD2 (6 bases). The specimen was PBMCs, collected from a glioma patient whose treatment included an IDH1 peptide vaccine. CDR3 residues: CASSGTTHTDTQYF. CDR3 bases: TGTGCCAGCAGTGGGACTACCCACACAGATACGCAGTATTTT.